This TCR beta chain stems from a study of T cell responses to AZD1222 COVID-19 vaccine. Measured with immunoSEQ multiplex PCR; TCRdb has only the in-frame clones, and not every one. The table records some 180,000 clones, 75% to 90% of them present only once. From germline, CDR1 is SNHLY and CDR2 FYNNEI. J lost 2 bases, V lost 4 bases, and 0 bases had no gene match. The CDR3 loop spans 14 amino acids. To note about this clone: This sample also contains other DNA sequences that code for the same CDR3.

V usage is TRBV2 and J usage is TRBJ1-5; 9 bases align to TRBD1. This receptor was taken from an adult in good health. The sequences come from peripheral blood, collected on day 0 of AZD1222 vaccination. The CDR3 coding sequence is TGTGCCAGCAGTGGGACAGGGGGCAATCAGCCCCAGCATTTT. Protein sequence: CASSGTGGNQPQHF.